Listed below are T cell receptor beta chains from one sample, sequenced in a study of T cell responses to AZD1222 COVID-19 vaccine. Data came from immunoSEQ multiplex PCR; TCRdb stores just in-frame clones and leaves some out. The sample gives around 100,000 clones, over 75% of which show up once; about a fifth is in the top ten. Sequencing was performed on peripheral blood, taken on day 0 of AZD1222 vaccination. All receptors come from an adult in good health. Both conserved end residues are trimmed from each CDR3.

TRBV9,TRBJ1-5,ASSDGAEGNQPQH
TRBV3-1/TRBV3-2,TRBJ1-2,ASSQDRGDGYT
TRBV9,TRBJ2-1,ASSVAWTDNEQF
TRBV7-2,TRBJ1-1,ASSLVGGGMNTEAF
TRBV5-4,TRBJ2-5,ASSLLGGEETQY
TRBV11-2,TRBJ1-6,ASSYGTEGSPLH
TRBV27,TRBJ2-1,ASSPLSSSYNEQF
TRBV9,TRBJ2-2,ASSVKGNTGELF
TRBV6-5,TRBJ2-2,ASSLGRTGELF
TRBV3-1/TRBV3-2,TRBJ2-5,ASSQVAQLHQETQY
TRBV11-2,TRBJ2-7,ASSLRDVEQY
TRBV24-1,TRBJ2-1,ATSDLRGYNEQF
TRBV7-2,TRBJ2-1,ASRPRSQSSYNEQF
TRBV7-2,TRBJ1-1,ASSSQGQINTEAF
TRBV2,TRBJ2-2,ASSEDRGSLGELF
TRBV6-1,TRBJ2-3,ASSEYGTDTQY
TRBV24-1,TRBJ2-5,ATSDLGLAGGEETQY
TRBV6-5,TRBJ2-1,ASSPKPGLAPKQF
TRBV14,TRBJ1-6,ASSQSQIFPLH
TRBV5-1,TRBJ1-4,ASSLAGAHNEKLF